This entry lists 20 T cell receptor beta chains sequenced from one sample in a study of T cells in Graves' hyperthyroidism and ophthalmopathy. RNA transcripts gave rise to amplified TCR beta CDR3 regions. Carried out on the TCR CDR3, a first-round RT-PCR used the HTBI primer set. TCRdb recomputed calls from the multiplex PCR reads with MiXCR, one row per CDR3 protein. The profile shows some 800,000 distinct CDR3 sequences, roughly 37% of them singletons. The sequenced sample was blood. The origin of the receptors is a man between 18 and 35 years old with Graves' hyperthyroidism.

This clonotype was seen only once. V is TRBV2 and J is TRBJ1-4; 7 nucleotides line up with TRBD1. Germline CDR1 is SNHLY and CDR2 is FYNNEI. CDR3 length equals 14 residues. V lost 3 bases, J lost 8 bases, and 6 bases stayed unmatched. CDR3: CASSEGDSREKLFF. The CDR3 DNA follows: TGTGCCAGCAGTGAGGGGGACAGTCGGGAAAAACTGTTTTTT.

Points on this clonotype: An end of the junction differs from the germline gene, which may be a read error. The CDR3 loop is CASRPTGNPEAFF. The DNA of the CDR3 is TGTGCCAGCAGACCAACAGGGAACCCTGAAGCTTTCTTT. V usage is TRBV12-3 or TRBV12-4 and J usage is TRBJ1-1, with D perhaps TRBD1 (6 bases). The CDR3 runs 13 residues.

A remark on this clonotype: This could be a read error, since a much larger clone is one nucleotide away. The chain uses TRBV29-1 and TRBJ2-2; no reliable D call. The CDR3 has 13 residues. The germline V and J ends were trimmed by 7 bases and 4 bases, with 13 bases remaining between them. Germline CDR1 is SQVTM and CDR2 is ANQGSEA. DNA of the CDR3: TGCAGCGGGATTAAGGAGAGCACCGGGGAGCTGTTTTTT. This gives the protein CSGIKESTGELFF.

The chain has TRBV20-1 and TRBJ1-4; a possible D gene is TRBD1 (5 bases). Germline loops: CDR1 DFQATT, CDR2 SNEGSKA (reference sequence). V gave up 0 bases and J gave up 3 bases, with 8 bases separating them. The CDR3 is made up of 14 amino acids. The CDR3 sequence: CSARDWGSNEKLFF. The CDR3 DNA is TGCAGTGCTAGAGATTGGGGGTCTAATGAAAAACTGTTTTTT.

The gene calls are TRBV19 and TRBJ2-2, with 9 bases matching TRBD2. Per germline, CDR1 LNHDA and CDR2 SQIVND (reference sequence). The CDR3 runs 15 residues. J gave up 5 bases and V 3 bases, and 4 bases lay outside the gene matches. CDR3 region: CASSIPAGGTGELFF. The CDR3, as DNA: TGTGCCAGTAGTATCCCAGCGGGGGGTACCGGGGAGCTGTTTTTT.

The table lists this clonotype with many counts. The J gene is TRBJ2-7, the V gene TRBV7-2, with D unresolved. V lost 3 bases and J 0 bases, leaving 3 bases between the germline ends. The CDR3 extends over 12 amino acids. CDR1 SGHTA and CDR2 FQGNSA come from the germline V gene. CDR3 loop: CASSFLSYEQYF. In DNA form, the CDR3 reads TGTGCCAGCAGCTTTCTCTCCTACGAGCAGTACTTC.

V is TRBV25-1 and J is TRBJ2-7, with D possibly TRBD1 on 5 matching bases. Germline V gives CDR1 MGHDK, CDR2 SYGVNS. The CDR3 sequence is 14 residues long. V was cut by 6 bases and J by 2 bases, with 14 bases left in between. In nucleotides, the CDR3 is TGTGCCAGCAGCGTAACCCTGACAGCCTACGAGCAGTACTTC. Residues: CASSVTLTAYEQYF.

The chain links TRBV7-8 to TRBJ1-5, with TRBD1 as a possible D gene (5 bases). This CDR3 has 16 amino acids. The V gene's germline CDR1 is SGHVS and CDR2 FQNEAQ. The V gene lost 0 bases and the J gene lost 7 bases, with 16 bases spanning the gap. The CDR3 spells CASSLAGLGGTQPQHF. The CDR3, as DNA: TGTGCCAGCAGCTTAGCGGGTCTCGGGGGGACGCAGCCCCAGCATTTT.

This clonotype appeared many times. DNA of the CDR3: TGTGCCACCAGGAACTCAATGAACACTGAAGCTTTCTTT. Protein sequence: CATRNSMNTEAFF. The chain is built from TRBV24-1 and TRBJ1-1; D ambiguous. The CDR3 is made up of 13 amino acids. Trimming removed 7 bases from V and 0 bases from J, with 8 bases in between. The germline gives CDR1 KGHDR, CDR2 SFDVKD.

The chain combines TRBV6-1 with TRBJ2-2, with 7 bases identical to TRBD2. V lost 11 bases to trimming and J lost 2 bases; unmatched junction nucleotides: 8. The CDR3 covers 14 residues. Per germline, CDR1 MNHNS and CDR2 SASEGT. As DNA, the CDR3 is TGTGCCGGCCAGCGGGGTTATAACACCGGGGAGCTGTTTTTT. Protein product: CAGQRGYNTGELFF.

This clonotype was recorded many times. CDR3 bases: TGTGCCATCAGCGAGGGGGACAGGGCGAACACTGAAGCTTTCTTT. Translation: CAISEGDRANTEAFF. V usage is TRBV10-3 and J usage is TRBJ1-1, with 9 bases aligning to TRBD1. CDR1 is ENHRY, CDR2 SYGVKD, per germline. V was clipped by 6 bases and J by 1 base; unmatched bases: 6. This CDR3 contains 15 residues.

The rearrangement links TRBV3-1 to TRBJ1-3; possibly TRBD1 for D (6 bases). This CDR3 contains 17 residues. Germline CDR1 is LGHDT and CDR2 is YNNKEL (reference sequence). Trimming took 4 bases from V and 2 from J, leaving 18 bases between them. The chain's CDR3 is CASSPRGDTDPGNTIYF. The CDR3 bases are TGTGCCAGCAGCCCCCGGGGGGACACCGACCCTGGAAACACCATATATTTT.

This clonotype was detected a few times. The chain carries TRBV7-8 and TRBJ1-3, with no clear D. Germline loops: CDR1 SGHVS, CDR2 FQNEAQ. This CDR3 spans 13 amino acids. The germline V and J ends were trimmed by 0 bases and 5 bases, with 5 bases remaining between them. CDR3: CASSLAPRNTIYF. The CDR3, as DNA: TGTGCCAGCAGCTTAGCACCGAGAAACACCATATATTTT.

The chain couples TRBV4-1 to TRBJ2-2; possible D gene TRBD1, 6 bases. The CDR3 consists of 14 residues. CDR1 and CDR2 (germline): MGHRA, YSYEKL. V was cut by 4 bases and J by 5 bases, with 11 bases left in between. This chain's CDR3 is CASSPPRGTGELFF. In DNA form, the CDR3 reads TGCGCCAGCAGCCCGCCCAGGGGAACCGGGGAGCTGTTTTTT.

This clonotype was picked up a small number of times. The CDR3 region has the DNA TGTGCCAGCAGTTACGGGACAGGGAGCATCTATGGCTACACCTTC. It specifies CASSYGTGSIYGYTF. This chain connects TRBV6-5 to TRBJ1-2; 9 bases map to TRBD1. V trimming: 2 bases; J trimming: 4 bases; junction bases outside the gene matches: 5. Germline V gene sequence: CDR1 MNHEY, CDR2 SVGAGI. This CDR3 spans 15 amino acids.

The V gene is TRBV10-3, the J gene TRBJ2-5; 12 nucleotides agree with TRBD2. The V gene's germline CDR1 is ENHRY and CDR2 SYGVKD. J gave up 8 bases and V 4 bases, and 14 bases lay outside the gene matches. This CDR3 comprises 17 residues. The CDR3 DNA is TGTGCCATCAGTGCAGCCGGACTAGCGGGACTCACAGGAACCCAGTACTTC. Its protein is CAISAAGLAGLTGTQYF.

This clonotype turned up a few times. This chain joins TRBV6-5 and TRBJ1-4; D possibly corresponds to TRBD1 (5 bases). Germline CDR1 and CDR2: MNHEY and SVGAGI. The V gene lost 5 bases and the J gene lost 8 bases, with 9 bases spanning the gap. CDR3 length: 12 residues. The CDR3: CASSRPGEKLFF. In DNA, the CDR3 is TGTGCCAGCAGTCGGCCAGGGGAAAAACTGTTTTTT.

CDR3 region: CSASWDPYSYEQYF. The DNA of the CDR3 is TGCAGTGCTAGCTGGGACCCCTACTCCTACGAGCAGTACTTC. V gene TRBV20-1 combines with J gene TRBJ2-7; D could derive from TRBD1 or TRBD2 (5 bases each). V was shortened by 3 bases and J by 0 bases, with 12 bases between the two germline ends. This CDR3 is 14 amino acids long. Germline-derived CDR1 and CDR2 are DFQATT and SNEGSKA (reference sequence).

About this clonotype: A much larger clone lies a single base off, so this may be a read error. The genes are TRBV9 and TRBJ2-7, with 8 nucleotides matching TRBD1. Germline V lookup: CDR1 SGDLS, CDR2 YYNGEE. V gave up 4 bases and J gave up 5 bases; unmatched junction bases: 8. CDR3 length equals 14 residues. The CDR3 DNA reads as TGTGCCAGCAGCAGGACAGGGAGCGGTGACGAGCAGTACTTC. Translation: CASSRTGSGDEQYF. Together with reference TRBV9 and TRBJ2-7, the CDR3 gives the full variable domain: DSGVTQTPKHLITATGQRVTLRCSPRSGDLSVYWYQQSLDQGLQFLIQYYNGEERAKGNILERFSAQQFPDLHSELNLSSLELGDSALYFCASSRTGSGDEQYFGPGTRLTVT.

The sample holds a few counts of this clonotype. The CDR3 here is CASSPGPTEAFF. The CDR3 DNA sequence: TGTGCCAGCAGCCCGGGGCCCACTGAAGCTTTCTTT. The rearrangement links TRBV12-3 or TRBV12-4 to TRBJ1-1, with D possibly TRBD1 on 5 matching bases. The CDR3 extends over 12 amino acids. Trimming removed 6 bases from V and 4 bases from J, with 9 bases in between.